Listed below are T cell receptor beta chains from one sample, sequenced in a study of regulatory T cells in long-lasting Graves disease. Each CDR3 protein is one row after TCRdb ran MiXCR on the multiplex PCR reads. This sample has hundreds of thousands of distinct CDR3 sequences, with around 17% found just once. These records were also assigned to another study, of T cells in Graves' hyperthyroidism and ophthalmopathy.

The specimen comprised peripheral blood mononuclear cells (PBMCs), sampled at new diagnosis, from a patient treated with antithyroid drugs. Receptors originate from a man between 40 and 49 years old with Graves disease. The CDR3 runs from the conserved cysteine through the conserved F or W. Fields, in order: J gene, V gene, D gene, clone size, CDR3 DNA, CDR3 protein. D genes are given only for firm matches. Size values are once, few and many counts, or a class for expanded clones, and some rows have none.

TRBJ2-7 | TRBV4-1 | . | many | TGCGCCAGCAGCCAAACTAGTTTTCCCTCCTACGAGCAGTACTTC | CASSQTSFPSYEQYF
TRBJ2-7 | TRBV20-1 | . | few | TGCAGTGCCGTCCCGCGACGCCCCTACGAGCAGTACTTC | CSAVPRRPYEQYF
TRBJ1-5 | TRBV27 | . | few | TGTGCCAGCAGTTTAATTGGGGTTTCTAGCAATCAGCCCCAGCATTTT | CASSLIGVSSNQPQHF
TRBJ2-1 | TRBV12-3/TRBV12-4 | . | many | TGTGCCAGCAGCCCGACTCGGGTGGGGGAGCAGTTCTTC | CASSPTRVGEQFF
TRBJ1-1 | TRBV2 | . | many | TGTGCCAGCAGAAATACAGGGAACACTGAAGCTTTCTTT | CASRNTGNTEAFF
TRBJ2-7 | TRBV5-1 | TRBD2 | . | TGTGCCAGCAGACCCGGACTAGCGGGGGACGAGCAGTACTTC | CASRPGLAGDEQYF
TRBJ1-1 | TRBV14 | TRBD1 | few | TGTGCCAGCAGCGCGTCCCGGGACAGGGACTTCACTGAAGCTTTCTTT | CASSASRDRDFTEAFF
TRBJ2-5 | TRBV11-3 | . | many | TGTGCCAGCAGCGACAGACAGTCAGAGACCCAGTACTTC | CASSDRQSETQYF
TRBJ2-2 | TRBV4-3 | . | . | TGCGCCAGCAGCCAAGATCCGTCCGGAGCTCACGGGGAGCTGTTTTTT | CASSQDPSGAHGELFF
TRBJ2-1 | TRBV6-1 | . | . | TGTGCCAGCAGTGAGCGGGGACAGCTCTATAATGAGCAGTTCTTC | CASSERGQLYNEQFF